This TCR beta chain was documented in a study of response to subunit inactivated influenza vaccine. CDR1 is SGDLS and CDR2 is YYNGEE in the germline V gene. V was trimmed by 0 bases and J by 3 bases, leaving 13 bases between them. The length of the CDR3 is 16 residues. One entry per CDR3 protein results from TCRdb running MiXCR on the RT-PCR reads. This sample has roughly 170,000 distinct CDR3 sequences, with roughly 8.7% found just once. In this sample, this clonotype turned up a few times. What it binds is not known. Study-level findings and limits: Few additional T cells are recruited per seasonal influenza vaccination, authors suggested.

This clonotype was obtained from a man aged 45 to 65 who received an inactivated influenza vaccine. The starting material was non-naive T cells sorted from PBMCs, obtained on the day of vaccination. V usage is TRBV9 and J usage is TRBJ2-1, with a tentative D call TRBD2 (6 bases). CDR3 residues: CASSVGVSGGYNEQFF. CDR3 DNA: TGTGCCAGCAGCGTAGGTGTTAGCGGAGGCTACAATGAGCAGTTCTTC.